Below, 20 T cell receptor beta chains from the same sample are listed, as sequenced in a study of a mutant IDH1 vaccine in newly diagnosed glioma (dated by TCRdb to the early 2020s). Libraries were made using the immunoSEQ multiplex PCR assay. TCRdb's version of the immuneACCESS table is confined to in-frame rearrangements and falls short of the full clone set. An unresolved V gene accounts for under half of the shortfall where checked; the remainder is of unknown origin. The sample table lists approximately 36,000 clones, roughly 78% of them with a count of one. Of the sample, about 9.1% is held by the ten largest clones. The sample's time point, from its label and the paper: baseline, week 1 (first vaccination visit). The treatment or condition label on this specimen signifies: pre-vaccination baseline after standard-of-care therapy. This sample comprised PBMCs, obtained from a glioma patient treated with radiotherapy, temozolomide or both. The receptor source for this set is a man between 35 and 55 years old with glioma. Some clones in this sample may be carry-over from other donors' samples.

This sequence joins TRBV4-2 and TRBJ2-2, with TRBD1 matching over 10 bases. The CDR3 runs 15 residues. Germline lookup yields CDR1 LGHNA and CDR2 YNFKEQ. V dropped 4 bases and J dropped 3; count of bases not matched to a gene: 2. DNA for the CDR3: TGTGCCAGCAGCCCGGGACAGGGGTACACCGGGGAGCTGTTTTTT. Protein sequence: CASSPGQGYTGELFF.

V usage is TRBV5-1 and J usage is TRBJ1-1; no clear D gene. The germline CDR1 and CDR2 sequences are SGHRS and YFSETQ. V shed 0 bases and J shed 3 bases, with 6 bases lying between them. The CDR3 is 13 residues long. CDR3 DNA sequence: TGCGCCAGCAGCTTGGACTTTGACACTGAAGCTTTCTTT. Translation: CASSLDFDTEAFF.

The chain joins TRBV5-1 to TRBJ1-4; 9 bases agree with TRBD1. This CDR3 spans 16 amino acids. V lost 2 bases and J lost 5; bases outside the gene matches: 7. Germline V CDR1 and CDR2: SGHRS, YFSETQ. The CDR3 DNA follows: TGCGCCAGCAGCTTATCGACAGGGGGGGGAAATGAAAAACTGTTTTTT. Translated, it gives CASSLSTGGGNEKLFF.

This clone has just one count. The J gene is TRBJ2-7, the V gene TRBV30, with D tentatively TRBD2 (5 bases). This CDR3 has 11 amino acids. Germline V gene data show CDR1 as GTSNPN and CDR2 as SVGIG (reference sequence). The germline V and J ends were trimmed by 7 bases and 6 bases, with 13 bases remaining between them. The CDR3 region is CAFYGGLEQYF. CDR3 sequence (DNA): TGTGCCTTTTACGGAGGCCTCGAGCAGTACTTC.

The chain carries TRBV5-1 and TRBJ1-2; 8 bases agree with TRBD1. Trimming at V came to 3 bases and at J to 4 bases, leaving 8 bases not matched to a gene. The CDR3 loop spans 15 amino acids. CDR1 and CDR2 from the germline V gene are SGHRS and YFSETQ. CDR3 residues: CASSSTGGSGYGYTF. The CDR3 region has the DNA TGCGCCAGCAGCTCTACAGGGGGTTCCGGCTATGGCTACACCTTC.

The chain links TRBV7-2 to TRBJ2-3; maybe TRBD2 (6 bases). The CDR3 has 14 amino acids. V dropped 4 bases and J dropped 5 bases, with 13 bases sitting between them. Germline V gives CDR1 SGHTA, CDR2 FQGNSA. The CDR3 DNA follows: TGTGCCAGCAGCTCAATAGCGGTCGGAGATACGCAGTATTTT. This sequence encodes CASSSIAVGDTQYF.

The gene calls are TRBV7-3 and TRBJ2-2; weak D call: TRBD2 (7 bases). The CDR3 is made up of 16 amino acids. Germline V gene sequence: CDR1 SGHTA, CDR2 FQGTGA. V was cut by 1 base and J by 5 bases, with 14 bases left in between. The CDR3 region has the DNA TGTGCCAGCAGCTTAATTGGGGGGGCCCGAACCGGGGAGCTGTTTTTT. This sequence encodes CASSLIGGARTGELFF.

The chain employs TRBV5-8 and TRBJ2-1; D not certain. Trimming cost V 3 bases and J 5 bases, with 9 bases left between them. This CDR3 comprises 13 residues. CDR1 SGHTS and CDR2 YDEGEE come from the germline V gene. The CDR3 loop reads CASSYVGDNEQFF. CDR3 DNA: TGTGCCAGCAGCTACGTCGGAGACAATGAGCAGTTCTTC.

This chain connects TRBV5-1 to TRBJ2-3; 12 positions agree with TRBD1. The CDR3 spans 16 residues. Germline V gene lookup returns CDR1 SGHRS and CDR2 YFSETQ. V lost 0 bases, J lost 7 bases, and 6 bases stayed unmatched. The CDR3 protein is CASSLVGTGGENTQYF. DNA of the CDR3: TGCGCCAGCAGCTTGGTAGGGACAGGGGGCGAGAATACGCAGTATTTT.

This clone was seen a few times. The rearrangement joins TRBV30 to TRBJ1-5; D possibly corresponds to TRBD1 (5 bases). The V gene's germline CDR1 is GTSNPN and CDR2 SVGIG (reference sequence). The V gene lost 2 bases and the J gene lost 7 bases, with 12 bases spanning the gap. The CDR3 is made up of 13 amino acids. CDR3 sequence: CAWSRDPGQPQHF. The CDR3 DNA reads TGTGCCTGGAGTAGGGACCCGGGCCAGCCCCAGCATTTT.

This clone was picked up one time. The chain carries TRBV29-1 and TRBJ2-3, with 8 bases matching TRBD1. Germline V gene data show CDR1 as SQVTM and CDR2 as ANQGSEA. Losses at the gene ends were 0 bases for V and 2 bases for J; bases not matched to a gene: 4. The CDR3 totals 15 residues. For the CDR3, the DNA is TGCAGCGTTGAAGATCGACAGGGGTACACAGATACGCAGTATTTT. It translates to CSVEDRQGYTDTQYF.

The CDR3 nucleotides are TGTGCCAGCAGTCGGACAGGGAGGCAAGAGACCCAGTACTTC. Protein: CASSRTGRQETQYF. V and J are TRBV6-6 and TRBJ2-5, with 8 nucleotides matching TRBD1. With 5 bases clipped from V and 2 bases from J, the junction kept 4 bases outside the gene matches. Germline CDR1 is MNHNY and CDR2 is SVGAGI (reference sequence). This CDR3 is built from 14 residues.

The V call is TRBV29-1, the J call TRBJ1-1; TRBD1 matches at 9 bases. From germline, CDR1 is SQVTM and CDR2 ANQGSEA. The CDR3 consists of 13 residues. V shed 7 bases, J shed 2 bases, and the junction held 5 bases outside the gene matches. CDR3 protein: CSARDRENTEAFF. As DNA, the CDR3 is TGCAGCGCCCGGGACAGGGAAAACACTGAAGCTTTCTTT.

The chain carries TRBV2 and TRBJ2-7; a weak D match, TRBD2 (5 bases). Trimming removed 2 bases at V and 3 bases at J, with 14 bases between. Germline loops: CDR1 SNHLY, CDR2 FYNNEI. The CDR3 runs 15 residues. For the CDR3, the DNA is TGTGCCAGCAGTGAATGGGCCAGCGACTACTACGAGCAGTACTTC. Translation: CASSEWASDYYEQYF.

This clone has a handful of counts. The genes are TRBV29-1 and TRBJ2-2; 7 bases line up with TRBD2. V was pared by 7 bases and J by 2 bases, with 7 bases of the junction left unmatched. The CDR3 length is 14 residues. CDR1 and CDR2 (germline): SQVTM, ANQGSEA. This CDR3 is CSAERGFNTGELFF. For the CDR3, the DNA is TGCAGCGCAGAGCGGGGCTTTAACACCGGGGAGCTGTTTTTT.

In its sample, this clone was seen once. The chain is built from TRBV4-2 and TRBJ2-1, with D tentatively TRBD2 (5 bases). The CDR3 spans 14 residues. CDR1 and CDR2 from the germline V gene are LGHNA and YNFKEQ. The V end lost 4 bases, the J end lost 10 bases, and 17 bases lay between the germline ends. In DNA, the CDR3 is TGTGCCAGCAGCCCCCGGGAAACGGGTAGGGAGCAGTTCTTC. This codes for CASSPRETGREQFF.

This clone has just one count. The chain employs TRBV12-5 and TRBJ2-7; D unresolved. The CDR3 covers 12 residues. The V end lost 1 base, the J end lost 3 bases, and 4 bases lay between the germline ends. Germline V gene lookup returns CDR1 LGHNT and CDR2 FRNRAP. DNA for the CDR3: TGTGCTAGTGGTTTGGCGTTCTACGAGCAGTACTTC. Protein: CASGLAFYEQYF. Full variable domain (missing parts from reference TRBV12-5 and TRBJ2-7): DARVTQTPRHKVTEMGQEVTMRCQPILGHNTVFWYRQTMMQGLELLAYFRNRAPLDDSGMPKDRFSAEMPDATLATLKIQPSEPRDSAVYFCASGLAFYEQYFGPGTRLTVT.

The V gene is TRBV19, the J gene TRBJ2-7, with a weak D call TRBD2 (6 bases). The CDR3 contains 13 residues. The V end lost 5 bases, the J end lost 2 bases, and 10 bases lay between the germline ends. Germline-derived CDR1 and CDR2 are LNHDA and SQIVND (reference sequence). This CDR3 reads CASSPGLPYEQYF. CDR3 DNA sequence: TGTGCCAGTAGTCCGGGACTGCCCTACGAGCAGTACTTC.

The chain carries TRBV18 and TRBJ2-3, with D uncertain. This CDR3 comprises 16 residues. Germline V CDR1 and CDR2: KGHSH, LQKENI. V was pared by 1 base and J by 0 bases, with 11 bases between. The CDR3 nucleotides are TGTGCCAGCTCACCACTGTTAACAGCTAGCACAGATACGCAGTATTTT. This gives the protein CASSPLLTASTDTQYF.

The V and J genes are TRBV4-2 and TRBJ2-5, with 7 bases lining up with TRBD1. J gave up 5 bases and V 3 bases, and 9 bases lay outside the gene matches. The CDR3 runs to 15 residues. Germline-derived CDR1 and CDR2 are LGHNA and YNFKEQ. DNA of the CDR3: TGTGCCAGCAGCCAGCTCACCACAGGGGCGGAGACCCAGTACTTC. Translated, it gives CASSQLTTGAETQYF.